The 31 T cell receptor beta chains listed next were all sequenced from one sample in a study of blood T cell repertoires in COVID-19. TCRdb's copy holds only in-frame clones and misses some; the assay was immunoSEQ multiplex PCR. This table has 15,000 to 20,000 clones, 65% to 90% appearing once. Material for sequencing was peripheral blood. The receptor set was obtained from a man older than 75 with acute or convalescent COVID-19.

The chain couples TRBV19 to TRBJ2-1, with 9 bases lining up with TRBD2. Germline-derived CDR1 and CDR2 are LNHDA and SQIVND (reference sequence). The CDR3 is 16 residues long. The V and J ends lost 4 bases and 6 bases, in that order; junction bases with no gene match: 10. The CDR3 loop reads CASSTPSGGGANEQFF. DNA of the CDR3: TGTGCCAGTAGTACCCCCTCCGGCGGGGGGGCCAATGAGCAGTTCTTC.

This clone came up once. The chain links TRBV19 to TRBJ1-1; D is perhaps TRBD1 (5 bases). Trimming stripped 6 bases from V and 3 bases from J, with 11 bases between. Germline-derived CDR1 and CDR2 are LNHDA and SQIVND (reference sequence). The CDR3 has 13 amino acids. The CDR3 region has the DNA TGTGCCAGTAGCTGGGAGGGGTACACTGAAGCTTTCTTT. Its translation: CASSWEGYTEAFF.

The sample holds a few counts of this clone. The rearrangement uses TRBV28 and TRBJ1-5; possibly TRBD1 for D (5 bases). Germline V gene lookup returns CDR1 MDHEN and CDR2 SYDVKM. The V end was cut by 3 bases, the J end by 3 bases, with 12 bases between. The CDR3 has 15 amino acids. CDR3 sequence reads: CASSFSGQLNQPQHF. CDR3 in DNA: TGTGCCAGCAGTTTTTCAGGACAACTCAATCAGCCCCAGCATTTT.

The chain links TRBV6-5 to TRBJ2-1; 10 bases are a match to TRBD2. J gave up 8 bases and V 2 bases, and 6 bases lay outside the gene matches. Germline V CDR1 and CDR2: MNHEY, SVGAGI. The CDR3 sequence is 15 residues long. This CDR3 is CASSYGSGGPDEQFF. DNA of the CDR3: TGTGCCAGCAGTTACGGTAGCGGGGGGCCCGATGAGCAGTTCTTC.

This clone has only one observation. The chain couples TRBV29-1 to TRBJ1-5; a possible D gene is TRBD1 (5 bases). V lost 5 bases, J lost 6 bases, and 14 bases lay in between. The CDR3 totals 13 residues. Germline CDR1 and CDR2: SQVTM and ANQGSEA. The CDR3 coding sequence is TGCAGCGTTTCCCCAGGGTCGGGTCAGCCCCAGCATTTT. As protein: CSVSPGSGQPQHF. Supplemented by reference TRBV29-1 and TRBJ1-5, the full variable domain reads SAVISQKPSRDICQRGTSLTIQCQVDSQVTMMFWYRQQPGQSLTLIATANQGSEATYESGFVIDKFPISRPNLTFSTLTVSNMSPEDSSIYLCSVSPGSGQPQHFGDGTRLSIL.

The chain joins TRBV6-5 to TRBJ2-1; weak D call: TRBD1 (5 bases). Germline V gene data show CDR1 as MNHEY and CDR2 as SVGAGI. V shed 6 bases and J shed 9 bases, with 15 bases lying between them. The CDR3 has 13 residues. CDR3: CASSHYRFPEQFF. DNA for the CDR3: TGTGCCAGCAGCCATTACAGGTTCCCTGAGCAGTTCTTC.

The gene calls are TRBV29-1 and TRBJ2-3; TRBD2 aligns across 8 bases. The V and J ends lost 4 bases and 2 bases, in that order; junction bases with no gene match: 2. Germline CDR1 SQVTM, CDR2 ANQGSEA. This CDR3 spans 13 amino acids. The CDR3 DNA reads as TGCAGCGTTGTAGCGGGGAACACAGATACGCAGTATTTT. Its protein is CSVVAGNTDTQYF.

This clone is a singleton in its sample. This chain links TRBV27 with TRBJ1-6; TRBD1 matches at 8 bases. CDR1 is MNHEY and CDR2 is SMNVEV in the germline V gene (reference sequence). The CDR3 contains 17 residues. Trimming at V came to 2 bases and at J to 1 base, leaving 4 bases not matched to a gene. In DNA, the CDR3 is TGTGCCAGCAGTTTAGACAGGGGAGTTTCCTATAATTCACCCCTCCACTTT. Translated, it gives CASSLDRGVSYNSPLHF.

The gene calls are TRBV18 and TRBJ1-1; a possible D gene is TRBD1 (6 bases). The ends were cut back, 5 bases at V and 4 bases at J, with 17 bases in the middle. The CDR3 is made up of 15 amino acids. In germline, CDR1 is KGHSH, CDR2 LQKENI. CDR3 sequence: CASSTKLQGITEAFF. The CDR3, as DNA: TGTGCCAGCTCAACTAAATTACAGGGAATCACTGAAGCTTTCTTT.

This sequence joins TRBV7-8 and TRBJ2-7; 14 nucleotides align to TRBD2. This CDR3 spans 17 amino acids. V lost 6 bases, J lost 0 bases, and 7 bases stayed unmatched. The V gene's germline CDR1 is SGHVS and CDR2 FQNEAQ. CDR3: CASRRTSGGSASYEQYF. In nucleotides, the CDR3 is TGTGCCAGCAGAAGGACTAGCGGGGGGTCCGCCTCCTACGAGCAGTACTTC.

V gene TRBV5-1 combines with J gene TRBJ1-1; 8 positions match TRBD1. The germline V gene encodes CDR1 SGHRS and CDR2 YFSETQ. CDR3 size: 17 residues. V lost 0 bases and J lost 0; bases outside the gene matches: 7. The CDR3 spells CASSLGRTGRMNTEAFF. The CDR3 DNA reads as TGCGCCAGCAGCTTGGGTAGGACAGGGAGGATGAACACTGAAGCTTTCTTT.

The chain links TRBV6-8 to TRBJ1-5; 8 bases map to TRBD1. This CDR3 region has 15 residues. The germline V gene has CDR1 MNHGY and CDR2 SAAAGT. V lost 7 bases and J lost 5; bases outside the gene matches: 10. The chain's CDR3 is CASKARGLFDQPQHF. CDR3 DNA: TGTGCCAGCAAGGCCAGGGGGCTGTTTGATCAGCCCCAGCATTTT.

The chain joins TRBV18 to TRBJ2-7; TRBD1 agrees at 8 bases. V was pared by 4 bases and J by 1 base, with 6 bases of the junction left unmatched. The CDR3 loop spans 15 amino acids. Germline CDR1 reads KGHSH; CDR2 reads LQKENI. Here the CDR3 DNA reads TGTGCCAGCTCACAGGAAGGGACAGGATCCTACGAGCAGTACTTC. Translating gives CASSQEGTGSYEQYF.

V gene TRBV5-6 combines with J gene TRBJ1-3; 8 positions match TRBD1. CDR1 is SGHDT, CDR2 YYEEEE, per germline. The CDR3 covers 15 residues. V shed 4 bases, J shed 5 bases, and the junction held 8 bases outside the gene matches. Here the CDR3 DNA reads TGTGCCAGCAGCGCGAGACAGGGGAGGCGAAACACCATATATTTT. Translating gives CASSARQGRRNTIYF.

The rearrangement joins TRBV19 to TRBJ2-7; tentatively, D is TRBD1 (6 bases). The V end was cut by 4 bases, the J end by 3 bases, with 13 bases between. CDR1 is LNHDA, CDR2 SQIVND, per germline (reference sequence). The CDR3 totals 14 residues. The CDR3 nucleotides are TGTGCCAGTAGTAGTGGGGGCAACTTCTACGAGCAGTACTTC. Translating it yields CASSSGGNFYEQYF.

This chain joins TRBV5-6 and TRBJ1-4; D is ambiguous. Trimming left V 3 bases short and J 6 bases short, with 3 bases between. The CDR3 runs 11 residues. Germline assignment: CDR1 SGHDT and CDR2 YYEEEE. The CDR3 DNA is TGTGCCAGCAGCTCTGATGAAAAACTGTTTTTT. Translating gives CASSSDEKLFF.

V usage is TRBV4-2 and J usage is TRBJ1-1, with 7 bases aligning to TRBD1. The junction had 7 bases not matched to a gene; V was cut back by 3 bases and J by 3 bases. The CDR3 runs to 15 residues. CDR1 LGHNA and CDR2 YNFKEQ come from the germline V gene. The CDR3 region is CASSHPLQGDTEAFF. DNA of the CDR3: TGTGCCAGCAGCCACCCCCTCCAGGGGGACACTGAAGCTTTCTTT.

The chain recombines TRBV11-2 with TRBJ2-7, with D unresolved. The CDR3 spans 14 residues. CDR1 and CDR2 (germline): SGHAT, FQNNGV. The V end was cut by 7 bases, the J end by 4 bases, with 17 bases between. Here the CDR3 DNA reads TGTGCCAGCACCTCACTCGGTCGATCTTACGAGCAGTACTTC. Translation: CASTSLGRSYEQYF.

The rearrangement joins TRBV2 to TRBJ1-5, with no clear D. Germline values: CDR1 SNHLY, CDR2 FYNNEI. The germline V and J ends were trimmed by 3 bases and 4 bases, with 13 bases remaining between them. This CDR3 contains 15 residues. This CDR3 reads CASSDGQVPNQPQHF. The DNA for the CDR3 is TGTGCCAGCAGTGATGGGCAGGTCCCGAATCAGCCCCAGCATTTT.

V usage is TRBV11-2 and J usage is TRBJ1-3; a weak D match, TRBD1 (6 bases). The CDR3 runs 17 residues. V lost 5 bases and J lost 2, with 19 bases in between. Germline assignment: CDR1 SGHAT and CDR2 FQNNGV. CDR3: CASSPRQDHNPGNTIYF. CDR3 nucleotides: TGTGCCAGCAGCCCTCGACAGGACCACAACCCTGGAAACACCATATATTTT.

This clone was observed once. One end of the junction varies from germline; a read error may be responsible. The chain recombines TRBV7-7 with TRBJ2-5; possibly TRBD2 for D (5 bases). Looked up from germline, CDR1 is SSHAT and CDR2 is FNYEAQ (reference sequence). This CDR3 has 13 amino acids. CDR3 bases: TGTGCTAGCAGCTACATGGATCGGGGGACCCAGTACTTC. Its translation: CASSYMDRGTQYF.

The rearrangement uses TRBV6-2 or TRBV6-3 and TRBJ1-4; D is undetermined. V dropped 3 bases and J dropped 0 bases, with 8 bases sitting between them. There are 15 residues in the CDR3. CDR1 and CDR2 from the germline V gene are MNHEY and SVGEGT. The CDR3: CASSYVGATNEKLFF. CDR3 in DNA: TGTGCCAGCAGTTATGTCGGGGCAACTAATGAAAAACTGTTTTTT.

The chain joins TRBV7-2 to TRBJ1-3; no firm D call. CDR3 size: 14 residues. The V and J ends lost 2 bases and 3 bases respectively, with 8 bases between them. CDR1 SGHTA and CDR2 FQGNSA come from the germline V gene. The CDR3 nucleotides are TGTGCCAGCAGCTTATCTAAAGATGGAAACACCATATATTTT. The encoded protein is CASSLSKDGNTIYF.

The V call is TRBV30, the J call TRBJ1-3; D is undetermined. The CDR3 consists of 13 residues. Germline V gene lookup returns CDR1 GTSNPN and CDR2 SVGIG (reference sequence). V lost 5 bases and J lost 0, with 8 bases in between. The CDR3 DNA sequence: TGTGCCTGGGGTCGCTACTCTGGAAACACCATATATTTT. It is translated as CAWGRYSGNTIYF. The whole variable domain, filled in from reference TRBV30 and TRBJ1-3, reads SQTIHQWPATLVQPVGSPLSLECTVEGTSNPNLYWYRQAAGRGLQLLFYSVGIGQISSEVPQNLSASRPQDRQFILSSKKLLLSDSGFYLCAWGRYSGNTIYFGEGSWLTVV.

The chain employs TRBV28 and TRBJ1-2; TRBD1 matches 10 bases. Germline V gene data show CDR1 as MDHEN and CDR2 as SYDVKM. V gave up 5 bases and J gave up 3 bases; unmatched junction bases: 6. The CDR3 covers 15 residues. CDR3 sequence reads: CASSPRTGGYYGYTF. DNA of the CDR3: TGTGCCAGCAGTCCAAGGACAGGGGGTTACTATGGCTACACCTTC.

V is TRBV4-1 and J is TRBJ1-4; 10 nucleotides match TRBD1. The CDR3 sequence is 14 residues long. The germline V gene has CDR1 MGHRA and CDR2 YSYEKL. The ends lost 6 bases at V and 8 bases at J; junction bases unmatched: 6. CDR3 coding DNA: TGCGCCAGCAGGAGCCCGGGACAGGGGGAAAAACTGTTTTTT. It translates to CASRSPGQGEKLFF.

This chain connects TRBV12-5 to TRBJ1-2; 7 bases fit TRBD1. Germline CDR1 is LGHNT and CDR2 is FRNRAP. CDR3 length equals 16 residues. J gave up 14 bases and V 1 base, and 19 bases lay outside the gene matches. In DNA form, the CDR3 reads TGTGCTAGTGGTTTGGACATCGACCCCCCCGGGACAGCACGAACCTTC. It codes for CASGLDIDPPGTARTF. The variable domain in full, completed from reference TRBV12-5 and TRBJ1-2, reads DARVTQTPRHKVTEMGQEVTMRCQPILGHNTVFWYRQTMMQGLELLAYFRNRAPLDDSGMPKDRFSAEMPDATLATLKIQPSEPRDSAVYFCASGLDIDPPGTARTFGSGTRLTVV.

The CDR3 coding sequence is TGTGCCAGCAGACCCCCTCGGACTAGCGGGGTGATGGGGACCGGGGAGCTGTTTTTT. Translated: CASRPPRTSGVMGTGELFF. The chain couples TRBV19 to TRBJ2-2, with 12 bases matching TRBD2. The CDR3 contains 19 residues. The V segment lost 9 bases and the J segment 5 bases; nucleotides outside the gene matches: 19. CDR1 and CDR2 (germline): LNHDA, SQIVND (reference sequence).

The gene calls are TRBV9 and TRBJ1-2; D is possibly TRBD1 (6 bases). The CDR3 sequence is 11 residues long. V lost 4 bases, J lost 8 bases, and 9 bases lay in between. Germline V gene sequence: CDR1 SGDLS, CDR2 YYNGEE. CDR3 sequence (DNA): TGTGCCAGCAGCTCCAGGGGAGGCTACACCTTC. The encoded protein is CASSSRGGYTF.

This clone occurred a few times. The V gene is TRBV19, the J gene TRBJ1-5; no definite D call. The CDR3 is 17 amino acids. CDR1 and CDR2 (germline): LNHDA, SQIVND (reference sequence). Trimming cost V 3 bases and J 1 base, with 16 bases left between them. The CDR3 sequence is CASSILQSSGSNQPQHF. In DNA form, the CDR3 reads TGTGCCAGTAGTATTCTACAGTCGAGTGGCAGCAATCAGCCCCAGCATTTT. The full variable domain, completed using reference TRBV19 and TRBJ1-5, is DGGITQSPKYLFRKEGQNVTLSCEQNLNHDAMYWYRQDPGQGLRLIYYSQIVNDFQKGDIAEGYSVSREKKESFPLTVTSAQKNPTAFYLCASSILQSSGSNQPQHFGDGTRLSIL.

The CDR3 here is CASSSGQRETQYF. The CDR3 DNA is TGTGCCAGCAGCTCCGGACAGAGGGAGACCCAGTACTTC. The chain has TRBV7-2 and TRBJ2-5; possible D gene TRBD1, 6 bases. CDR3 length equals 13 residues. Germline assignment: CDR1 SGHTA and CDR2 FQGNSA. Deletions cut 4 bases from V and 5 bases from J, with 11 bases between. The whole variable domain, filled in from reference TRBV7-2 and TRBJ2-5, reads GAGVSQSPSNKVTEKGKDVELRCDPISGHTALYWYRQSLGQGLEFLIYFQGNSAPDKSGLPSDRFSAERTGGSVSTLTIQRTQQEDSAVYLCASSSGQRETQYFGPGTRLLVL.